The next 32 T cell receptor beta chains were all read from a single sample in a study of T cell changes during pregnancy in multiple sclerosis. Assay used: immunoSEQ multiplex PCR; TCRdb lists only in-frame clones, some missing. The data hold 100,000 or so clones, with 90% observed a single time. The sequencing here drew on peripheral blood, taken in the second trimester of pregnancy. Every receptor here comes from a female donor in good health, enrolled as a control in a pregnancy study.

The count of this clone is one. J is TRBJ1-1 and V is TRBV7-8, with D perhaps TRBD1 (5 bases). The ends were cut back, 2 bases at V and 4 bases at J, with 14 bases in the middle. The CDR3 has 15 residues. Germline V CDR1 and CDR2: SGHVS, FQNEAQ. The DNA of the CDR3 is TGTGCCAGCAGCTTAAATTACGGGGGGGTCACTGAAGCTTTCTTT. It yields the protein CASSLNYGGVTEAFF.

The sample holds one count of this clone. The gene calls are TRBV14 and TRBJ2-3; 12 bases are a match to TRBD2. The CDR3 has 15 residues. CDR1 SGHDN and CDR2 FVKESK come from the germline V gene. J lost 5 bases, V lost 4 bases, and 4 bases had no gene match. This chain's CDR3 is CASSPPGLAGDTQYF. The CDR3 DNA follows: TGTGCCAGCAGCCCACCGGGACTAGCGGGAGATACGCAGTATTTT.

The chain recombines TRBV2 with TRBJ2-2; 7 nucleotides agree with TRBD2. Germline assignment: CDR1 SNHLY and CDR2 FYNNEI. V dropped 10 bases and J dropped 2; count of bases not matched to a gene: 7. The CDR3 has 14 amino acids. The CDR3 is CATGLGRNTGELFF. CDR3 DNA sequence: TGTGCCACCGGACTAGGACGTAACACCGGGGAGCTGTTTTTT.

This sequence joins TRBV4-2 and TRBJ1-5; D might be TRBD1 (6 bases). CDR3 length equals 15 residues. Germline lookup yields CDR1 LGHNA and CDR2 YNFKEQ. V shed 0 bases and J shed 0 bases, with 6 bases lying between them. This CDR3 is CASSQEQGSNQPQHF. The CDR3 coding sequence is TGTGCCAGCAGCCAAGAACAGGGTAGCAATCAGCCCCAGCATTTT.

This clone came up once. The chain employs TRBV5-6 and TRBJ1-1; 7 nucleotides agree with TRBD1. This CDR3 region has 14 residues. Losses at the gene ends were 2 bases for V and 5 bases for J; bases not matched to a gene: 6. Germline-derived CDR1 and CDR2 are SGHDT and YYEEEE. The chain's CDR3 is CASSFLTGRTEAFF. The DNA of the CDR3 is TGTGCCAGCAGCTTTCTGACAGGGCGTACTGAAGCTTTCTTT.

This clone was detected only once. The chain links TRBV19 to TRBJ2-7; D is possibly TRBD2 (5 bases). V dropped 5 bases and J dropped 3 bases, with 26 bases sitting between them. From germline, CDR1 is LNHDA and CDR2 SQIVND (reference sequence). The CDR3 contains 18 residues. The CDR3 coding sequence is TGTGCCAGTAGTCTCCTCCTCCGGACTGCCCAGATTGGCTACGAGCAGTACTTC. It specifies CASSLLLRTAQIGYEQYF.

The chain carries TRBV15 and TRBJ2-6; D is unresolved. The CDR3 length is 15 residues. Germline assignment: CDR1 LNHNV and CDR2 YYDKDF (reference sequence). Trimming pared 1 base from V and 0 bases from J, leaving 4 bases between. The DNA of the CDR3 is TGTGCCACCAGCAGAGGAGACTCTGGGGCCAACGTCCTGACTTTC. Translation gives CATSRGDSGANVLTF. Full variable domain (remainder filled in from reference TRBV15 and TRBJ2-6): DAMVIQNPRYQVTQFGKPVTLSCSQTLNHNVMYWYQQKSSQAPKLLFHYYDKDFNNEADTPDNFQSRRPNTSFCFLDIRSPGLGDTAMYLCATSRGDSGANVLTFGAGSRLTVL.

The chain combines TRBV10-1 with TRBJ2-5, with TRBD2 identical over 9 bases. The CDR3 loop spans 14 amino acids. J lost 5 bases, V lost 1 base, and 2 bases had no gene match. Germline values: CDR1 WNHNN, CDR2 SYGVQD (reference sequence). The CDR3 DNA reads TGCGCCAGCAGTGAGTTGGCGGGAGGGGAGACCCAGTACTTC. Amino acid sequence: CASSELAGGETQYF.

The chain uses TRBV5-1 and TRBJ2-5; 12 bases are a match to TRBD2. Germline trimming cut 4 bases from V and 4 bases from J; bases unmatched to any gene: 5. This CDR3 region has 15 residues. Germline-derived CDR1 and CDR2 are SGHRS and YFSETQ. DNA for the CDR3: TGCGCCAGCAGCGCAGGACTAGCGGGAATAGAGACCCAGTACTTC. As protein: CASSAGLAGIETQYF.

As regards this clone: Other DNA sequences of this sample code for an identical CDR3. This chain joins TRBV7-2 and TRBJ1-5; D is uncertain. This CDR3 is 14 amino acids long. Germline loops: CDR1 SGHTA, CDR2 FQGNSA. V was pared by 5 bases and J by 0 bases, with 8 bases between. As DNA, the CDR3 is TGTGCCAGCAGCCTCGAGTATAGCAATCAGCCCCAGCATTTT. It encodes CASSLEYSNQPQHF.

V is TRBV19 and J is TRBJ1-2; D ambiguous. The ends were cut back, 3 bases at V and 8 bases at J, with 16 bases in the middle. This CDR3 comprises 14 residues. The V gene's germline CDR1 is LNHDA and CDR2 SQIVND (reference sequence). CDR3 nucleotide sequence: TGTGCCAGTAGTATTTCTCGGGGTATCATGGGCTACACCTTC. It specifies CASSISRGIMGYTF.

The rearrangement uses TRBV19 and TRBJ2-2, with D maybe TRBD2 (6 bases). CDR3 size: 13 residues. The germline CDR1 and CDR2 sequences are LNHDA and SQIVND (reference sequence). Trimming took 3 bases from V and 8 from J, leaving 10 bases between them. This CDR3 reads CASSIGTSGELFF. As DNA, the CDR3 is TGTGCCAGTAGTATCGGGACTTCTGGGGAGCTGTTTTTT. Looking up the rest from reference TRBV19 and TRBJ2-2 gives the full variable domain: DGGITQSPKYLFRKEGQNVTLSCEQNLNHDAMYWYRQDPGQGLRLIYYSQIVNDFQKGDIAEGYSVSREKKESFPLTVTSAQKNPTAFYLCASSIGTSGELFFGEGSRLTVL.

The chain joins TRBV10-3 to TRBJ1-1, with D unclear. The CDR3 totals 14 residues. Germline CDR1 ENHRY, CDR2 SYGVKD. V lost 3 bases, J lost 5 bases, and 13 bases lay in between. This chain's CDR3 is CAISDGPGETEAFF. The CDR3 DNA follows: TGTGCCATCAGTGATGGACCGGGAGAGACTGAAGCTTTCTTT.

V and J are TRBV5-4 and TRBJ1-4; D is unresolved. The V and J ends lost 0 bases and 7 bases respectively, with 7 bases between them. CDR1 SGHNT and CDR2 YYREEE come from the germline V gene (reference sequence). The CDR3 consists of 13 residues. This CDR3 is CASSLGGTEKLFF. The CDR3 DNA follows: TGTGCCAGCAGCTTGGGAGGAACTGAAAAACTGTTTTTT.

The chain joins TRBV29-1 to TRBJ1-2; D gene uncertain. The CDR3 consists of 13 residues. Trimming shortened V by 4 bases and J by 3 bases, and 12 bases separated the two germline ends. Germline V gene sequence: CDR1 SQVTM, CDR2 ANQGSEA. This chain's CDR3 is CSVGVGIDYGYTF. CDR3 DNA sequence: TGCAGCGTTGGCGTTGGTATTGACTATGGCTACACCTTC. Together with reference TRBV29-1 and TRBJ1-2, the CDR3 gives the full variable domain: SAVISQKPSRDICQRGTSLTIQCQVDSQVTMMFWYRQQPGQSLTLIATANQGSEATYESGFVIDKFPISRPNLTFSTLTVSNMSPEDSSIYLCSVGVGIDYGYTFGSGTRLTVV.

This clone is a singleton in its sample. This chain uses TRBV5-4 with TRBJ1-2, with 7 bases matching TRBD1. Trimming cost V 3 bases and J 4 bases; bases outside gene matches: 9. The V gene's germline CDR1 is SGHNT and CDR2 YYREEE (reference sequence). CDR3 length: 15 residues. The DNA of the CDR3 is TGTGCCAGCAGCTCATTAGCAGGGGGAAGCTATGGCTACACCTTC. Its translation is CASSSLAGGSYGYTF.

This clone was counted only a few times. The chain couples TRBV2 to TRBJ1-1; D is perhaps TRBD1 (5 bases). The V end was cut by 5 bases, the J end by 3 bases, with 13 bases between. The CDR3 runs to 14 residues. CDR1 SNHLY and CDR2 FYNNEI come from the germline V gene. The CDR3 spells CASSPAGRDTEAFF. The DNA for the CDR3 is TGTGCCAGCAGTCCAGCAGGGAGGGACACTGAAGCTTTCTTT.

This clone was counted once. The J gene is TRBJ1-2, the V gene TRBV7-9; no reliable D call. Trimming took off 5 bases at V and 4 bases at J, with 17 bases between the two ends. The CDR3 is made up of 15 amino acids. Germline V gene sequence: CDR1 SEHNR, CDR2 FQNEAQ (reference sequence). The CDR3 loop reads CASSAYSLSSYGYTF. CDR3 in DNA: TGTGCCAGCAGCGCGTACAGCCTATCTTCCTATGGCTACACCTTC.

J is TRBJ1-5 and V is TRBV5-1, with D possibly matching TRBD1 (6 bases). V was clipped by 4 bases and J by 4 bases, with 9 bases between them. CDR3 length: 13 residues. The germline V gene encodes CDR1 SGHRS and CDR2 YFSETQ. In DNA form, the CDR3 reads TGCGCCAGCAGCCCACAGGGAAATCAGCCCCAGCATTTT. The encoded protein is CASSPQGNQPQHF. The entire variable domain, with the rest obtained from reference TRBV5-1 and TRBJ1-5, is as follows: KAGVTQTPRYLIKTRGQQVTLSCSPISGHRSVSWYQQTPGQGLQFLFEYFSETQRNKGNFPGRFSGRQFSNSRSEMNVSTLELGDSALYLCASSPQGNQPQHFGDGTRLSIL.

This chain links TRBV5-1 with TRBJ1-1; D not resolved. CDR3 length: 14 residues. The V end lost 4 bases, the J end lost 4 bases, and 14 bases lay between the germline ends. CDR1 SGHRS and CDR2 YFSETQ come from the germline V gene. In DNA, the CDR3 is TGCGCCAGCAGCGCCGACCTGAGGGCCACTGAAGCTTTCTTT. Its protein is CASSADLRATEAFF.

The chain carries TRBV15 and TRBJ1-6; 7 bases map to TRBD1. The CDR3 extends over 14 amino acids. V dropped 0 bases and J dropped 13; count of bases not matched to a gene: 6. The germline gives CDR1 LNHNV, CDR2 YYDKDF (reference sequence). CDR3 in amino acids: CATSRETGVTPLHF. CDR3 nucleotides: TGTGCCACCAGCAGAGAAACAGGGGTGACCCCCCTCCACTTT. The entire variable domain, with the rest obtained from reference TRBV15 and TRBJ1-6, is as follows: DAMVIQNPRYQVTQFGKPVTLSCSQTLNHNVMYWYQQKSSQAPKLLFHYYDKDFNNEADTPDNFQSRRPNTSFCFLDIRSPGLGDTAMYLCATSRETGVTPLHFGNGTRLTVT.

The chain recombines TRBV29-1 with TRBJ1-2; 8 bases line up with TRBD1. V trimming: 5 bases; J trimming: 1 base; junction bases outside the gene matches: 3. The germline gives CDR1 SQVTM, CDR2 ANQGSEA. There are 13 residues in the CDR3. The CDR3 sequence is CSVWTGNNYGYTF. Here the CDR3 DNA reads TGCAGCGTTTGGACAGGGAATAACTATGGCTACACCTTC.

The CDR3 spells CACQAPYPYEQYF. CDR3 nucleotides: TGTGCCTGCCAAGCCCCATATCCCTACGAGCAGTACTTC. This chain connects TRBV30 to TRBJ2-7, with no clear D. The germline V gene has CDR1 GTSNPN and CDR2 SVGIG (reference sequence). Trimming removed 6 bases from V and 2 bases from J, with 14 bases in between. This CDR3 has 13 residues.

V is TRBV5-1 and J is TRBJ1-1; 9 bases are a match to TRBD1. V lost 4 bases, J lost 5 bases, and 12 bases stayed unmatched. The CDR3 sequence is 16 residues long. The germline gives CDR1 SGHRS, CDR2 YFSETQ. CDR3 DNA sequence: TGCGCCAGCAGCCCGGGAGGGGGACAGGGCCTTACTGAAGCTTTCTTT. It translates to CASSPGGGQGLTEAFF.

On this clone itself: Distinct nucleotide sequences in the sample also encode this CDR3. J is TRBJ1-2 and V is TRBV29-1; D might be TRBD1 (6 bases). Trimming took off 7 bases at V and 5 bases at J, with 17 bases between the two ends. This CDR3 is built from 13 residues. The V gene's germline CDR1 is SQVTM and CDR2 ANQGSEA. CDR3: CSAGQLGEYGYTF. The CDR3 DNA sequence: TGCAGCGCAGGACAGCTTGGGGAGTATGGCTACACCTTC.

V usage is TRBV7-6 and J usage is TRBJ2-1, with 7 nucleotides matching TRBD2. The CDR3 has 15 amino acids. V lost 4 bases, J lost 7 bases, and 10 bases stayed unmatched. Germline CDR1 is SGHVS and CDR2 is FNYEAQ. The CDR3 spells CASSSRDGTTNEQFF. Here the CDR3 DNA reads TGTGCCAGCAGCTCACGCGATGGGACTACAAATGAGCAGTTCTTC.

This chain joins TRBV25-1 and TRBJ2-3; TRBD1 matches 12 bases. V lost 8 bases to trimming and J lost 4 bases; unmatched junction nucleotides: 1. CDR3 size: 13 residues. CDR1 MGHDK and CDR2 SYGVNS come from the germline V gene. CDR3 in DNA: TGTGCCAGCCGGGACAGGGGGCCAGATACGCAGTATTTT. Its translation is CASRDRGPDTQYF.

The V call is TRBV25-1, the J call TRBJ1-1; 8 bases are shared with TRBD1. Trimming removed 6 bases from V and 3 bases from J; junction bases left unmatched: 6. Germline CDR1 and CDR2: MGHDK and SYGVNS. This CDR3 has 14 residues. CDR3 loop: CASSPGGEDTEAFF. CDR3 DNA sequence: TGTGCCAGCAGCCCAGGGGGCGAGGACACTGAAGCTTTCTTT.

The rearrangement joins TRBV28 to TRBJ2-1; 8 bases align to TRBD1. The V gene's germline CDR1 is MDHEN and CDR2 SYDVKM. The CDR3 sequence is 16 residues long. V gave up 6 bases and J gave up 7 bases; unmatched junction bases: 14. The CDR3 loop reads CASRRGRGRTGNEQFF. The CDR3 region has the DNA TGTGCCAGCAGGCGGGGACGGGGAAGGACAGGGAATGAGCAGTTCTTC.

The gene calls are TRBV10-1 and TRBJ2-2, with 8 bases fitting TRBD1. Germline V CDR1 and CDR2: WNHNN, SYGVQD (reference sequence). J was trimmed by 7 bases and V by 5 bases; bases with no gene match: 6. There are 14 residues in the CDR3. This CDR3 reads CASSMSGGFGELFF. In DNA, the CDR3 is TGCGCCAGCAGTATGTCAGGGGGCTTCGGGGAGCTGTTTTTT.

The chain combines TRBV7-9 with TRBJ1-4; TRBD1 aligns across 8 bases. In germline, CDR1 is SEHNR, CDR2 FQNEAQ (reference sequence). The CDR3 loop spans 16 amino acids. J was trimmed by 8 bases and V by 2 bases; bases with no gene match: 10. CDR3 in DNA: TGTGCCAGCAGCTTAACATCGGGACAGGTATCAGAAAAACTGTTTTTT. It translates to CASSLTSGQVSEKLFF.

The chain uses TRBV7-8 and TRBJ2-1; 14 bases fit TRBD2. Germline CDR1 reads SGHVS; CDR2 reads FQNEAQ. The CDR3 contains 15 residues. After removal of 5 bases from V and 9 bases from J, the junction contained 6 bases not matched to a gene. Here the CDR3 reads CASSAGTSGRGEQFF. The CDR3 nucleotides are TGTGCCAGCAGCGCCGGGACTAGCGGGAGAGGTGAGCAGTTCTTC. The variable domain in full, with the rest retrieved from reference TRBV7-8 and TRBJ2-1, is GAGVSQSPRYKVAKRGQDVALRCDPISGHVSLFWYQQALGQGPEFLTYFQNEAQLDKSGLPSDRFFAERPEGSVSTLKIQRTQQEDSAVYLCASSAGTSGRGEQFFGPGTRLTVL.